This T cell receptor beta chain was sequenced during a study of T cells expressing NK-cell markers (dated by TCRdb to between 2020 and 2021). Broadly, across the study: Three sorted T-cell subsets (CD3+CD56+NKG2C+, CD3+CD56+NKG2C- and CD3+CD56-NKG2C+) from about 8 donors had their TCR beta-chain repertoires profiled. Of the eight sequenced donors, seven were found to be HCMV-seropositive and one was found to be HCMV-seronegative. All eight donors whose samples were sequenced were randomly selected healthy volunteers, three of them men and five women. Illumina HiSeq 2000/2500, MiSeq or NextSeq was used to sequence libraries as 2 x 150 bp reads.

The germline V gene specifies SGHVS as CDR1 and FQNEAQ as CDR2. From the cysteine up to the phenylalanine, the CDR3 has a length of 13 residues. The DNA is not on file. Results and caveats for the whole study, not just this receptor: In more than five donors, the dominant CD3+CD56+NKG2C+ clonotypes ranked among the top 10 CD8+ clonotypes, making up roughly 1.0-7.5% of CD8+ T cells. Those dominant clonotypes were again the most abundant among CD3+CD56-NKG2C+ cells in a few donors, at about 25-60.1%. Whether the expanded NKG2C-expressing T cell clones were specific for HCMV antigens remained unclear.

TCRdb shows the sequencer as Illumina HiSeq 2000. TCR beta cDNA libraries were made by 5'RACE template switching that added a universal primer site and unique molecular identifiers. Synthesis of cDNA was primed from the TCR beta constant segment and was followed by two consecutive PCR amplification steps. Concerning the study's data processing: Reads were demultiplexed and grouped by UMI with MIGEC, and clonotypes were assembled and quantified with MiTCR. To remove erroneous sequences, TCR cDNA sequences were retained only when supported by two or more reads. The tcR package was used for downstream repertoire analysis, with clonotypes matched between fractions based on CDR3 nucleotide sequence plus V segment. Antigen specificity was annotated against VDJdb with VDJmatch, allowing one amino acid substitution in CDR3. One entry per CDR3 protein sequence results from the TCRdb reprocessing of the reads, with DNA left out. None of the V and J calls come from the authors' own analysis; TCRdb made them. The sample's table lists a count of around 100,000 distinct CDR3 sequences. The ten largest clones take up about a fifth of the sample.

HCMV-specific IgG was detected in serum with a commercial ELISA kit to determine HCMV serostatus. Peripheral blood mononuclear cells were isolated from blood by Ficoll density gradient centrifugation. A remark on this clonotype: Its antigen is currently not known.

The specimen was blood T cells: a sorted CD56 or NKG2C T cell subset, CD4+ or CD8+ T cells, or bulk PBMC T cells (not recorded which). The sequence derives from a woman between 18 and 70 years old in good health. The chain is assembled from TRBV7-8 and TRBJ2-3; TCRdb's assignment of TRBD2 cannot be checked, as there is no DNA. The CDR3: CASSLTSSDTQYF. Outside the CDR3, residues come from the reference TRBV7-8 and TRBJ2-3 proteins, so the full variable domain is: GAGVSQSPRYKVAKRGQDVALRCDPISGHVSLFWYQQALGQGPEFLTYFQNEAQLDKSGLPSDRFFAERPEGSVSTLKIQRTQQEDSAVYLCASSLTSSDTQYFGPGTRLTVL.